The 32 T cell receptor beta chains given below trace back to one sample, sequenced in a study of T-cell reconstitution after alpha-beta-depleted transplantation in children. As it was prepared, the TCRbeta library received unique molecular identifiers. TCRdb re-called the PCR reads through MiXCR, storing one row per CDR3 protein. There are 900,000 or so distinct CDR3 sequences in the sample; 15% to 20% occur only once, and roughly 5% lies in the top ten. Source: PBMCs, mostly from graft donor cells, taken 360 days after TCRalphabeta/CD19-depleted stem cell transplant. The receptors here all came from a male patient aged 5 to 17 who had a stem cell transplant for acute lymphoblastic leukemia, so the T cells may come from the graft donor.

This clonotype occurred many times. This chain's CDR3 is CSASLEIAGGPYEQYF. In DNA form, the CDR3 reads TGCAGTGCTAGTTTGGAGATAGCGGGAGGGCCCTACGAGCAGTACTTC. The rearrangement joins TRBV20-1 to TRBJ2-7; 11 nucleotides agree with TRBD2. Germline-derived CDR1 and CDR2 are DFQATT and SNEGSKA (reference sequence). V trimming: 3 bases; J trimming: 2 bases; junction bases outside the gene matches: 9. This CDR3 has 16 amino acids.

This clonotype was seen only a few times. The V gene is TRBV15, the J gene TRBJ2-7; D may be TRBD1 (6 bases). CDR1 is LNHNV and CDR2 is YYDKDF in the germline V gene (reference sequence). The CDR3 runs 14 residues. V dropped 1 base and J dropped 7 bases, with 14 bases sitting between them. The CDR3 loop is CATSRGDTLREQYF. The CDR3 nucleotides are TGTGCCACCAGCAGAGGGGACACCCTTAGGGAGCAGTACTTC.

In its sample, this clonotype was seen a few times. The V gene is TRBV6-1, the J gene TRBJ2-3; D gene ambiguous. Germline V gene data show CDR1 as MNHNS and CDR2 as SASEGT. Deletions cut 0 bases from V and 4 bases from J, with 5 bases between. The CDR3 runs to 13 residues. CDR3 region: CASSEATADTQYF. The CDR3 DNA is TGTGCCAGCAGTGAAGCGACGGCAGATACGCAGTATTTT.

The chain joins TRBV10-3 to TRBJ1-2, with 10 bases matching TRBD1. Germline trimming cut 3 bases from V and 7 bases from J; bases unmatched to any gene: 2. The CDR3 runs 13 residues. Germline V gives CDR1 ENHRY, CDR2 SYGVKD. Written as DNA, the CDR3 is TGTGCCATCAGTGAATGGGACAGGGGTGGCTACACCTTC. Encoded protein: CAISEWDRGGYTF.

The chain links TRBV12-3 or TRBV12-4 to TRBJ1-1, with D uncertain. This CDR3 is 17 amino acids long. Trimming pared 7 bases from V and 2 bases from J, leaving 23 bases between. The CDR3 nucleotides read TGTGCCAGCACCCTAGATAGAGGTCGGCAGCCTAACACTGAAGCTTTCTTT. Its translation is CASTLDRGRQPNTEAFF.

With regard to this clonotype: The junction and the germline gene differ at one end; a read error may be behind it. V gene TRBV5-1 combines with J gene TRBJ1-6; D not resolved. Germline lookup yields CDR1 SGHRS and CDR2 YFSETQ. The CDR3 sequence is 18 residues long. CDR3 coding DNA: TGCACCAGCAGCTTGGAGCGGGTCGAGAGCTCCTATAATTCACCCCTCCACTTT. It encodes CTSSLERVESSYNSPLHF.

The chain uses TRBV6-5 and TRBJ2-1; TRBD2 agrees at 8 bases. From germline, CDR1 is MNHEY and CDR2 SVGAGI. There are 15 residues in the CDR3. V was clipped by 2 bases and J by 3 bases; unmatched bases: 3. The CDR3 loop is CASSYAGTSYNEQFF. CDR3 bases: TGTGCCAGCAGTTACGCCGGGACTAGCTACAATGAGCAGTTCTTC.

This clonotype has a handful of counts. J is TRBJ2-5 and V is TRBV12-3 or TRBV12-4; D uncertain. The CDR3 runs 12 residues. V was pared by 3 bases and J by 4 bases, with 6 bases between. In DNA form, the CDR3 reads TGTGCCAGCAGTTTCTCTCCAGAGACCCAGTACTTC. Translation: CASSFSPETQYF.

There are many counts of this clonotype. This sequence joins TRBV5-1 and TRBJ2-7, with TRBD1 matching 7 bases. The CDR3 loop spans 15 amino acids. Trimming took 2 bases from V and 1 from J; bases not matched to a gene: 6. The germline CDR1 and CDR2 sequences are SGHRS and YFSETQ. In DNA form, the CDR3 reads TGCGCCAGCAGCTTTCTCCGGGACAGTTCCTACGAGCAGTACTTC. It specifies CASSFLRDSSYEQYF.

A word on this clonotype: One end of the junction varies from germline; a read error may be responsible. V gene TRBV7-9 combines with J gene TRBJ2-5; no clear D gene. This CDR3 has 13 amino acids. Looked up from germline, CDR1 is SEHNR and CDR2 is FQNEAQ (reference sequence). The CDR3 region has the DNA TGTGCCAGCAGCTTAGCCGTGCAAGGGACCCAGTACTTC. Its protein is CASSLAVQGTQYF.

This clonotype was detected only a few times. The rearrangement uses TRBV9 and TRBJ2-7; D perhaps matches TRBD1 (5 bases). Trimming left V 0 bases short and J 3 bases short, with 16 bases between. CDR1 SGDLS and CDR2 YYNGEE come from the germline V gene. CDR3 size: 16 residues. CDR3 coding DNA: TGTGCCAGCAGCGTAGCCGCCCAGGGCTTGTTCTACGAGCAGTACTTC. Translating gives CASSVAAQGLFYEQYF.

The rearrangement uses TRBV18 and TRBJ2-1; 11 nucleotides line up with TRBD2. J was trimmed by 2 bases and V by 2 bases; bases with no gene match: 5. The CDR3 runs to 17 residues. CDR1 KGHSH and CDR2 LQKENI come from the germline V gene. This CDR3 reads CASSPFRTSGPYNEQFF. In nucleotides, the CDR3 is TGTGCCAGCTCACCATTTCGGACTAGCGGGCCCTACAATGAGCAGTTCTTC.

The genes are TRBV19 and TRBJ1-5, with D possibly matching TRBD1 (5 bases). Germline V gene data show CDR1 as LNHDA and CDR2 as SQIVND (reference sequence). V lost 3 bases and J 5 bases, leaving 14 bases between the germline ends. There are 15 residues in the CDR3. The CDR3 region is CASSITGLGDQPQHF. For the CDR3, the DNA is TGTGCCAGTAGTATTACAGGTCTGGGCGATCAGCCCCAGCATTTT.

This clonotype was seen more than once but under ten times. V and J are TRBV7-3 and TRBJ2-1, with no clear D. Trimming removed 0 bases from V and 4 bases from J, with 10 bases in between. This CDR3 contains 15 residues. CDR1 SGHTA and CDR2 FQGTGA come from the germline V gene. CDR3 DNA: TGTGCCAGCAGCTTAACTTTCGGCCTGTACAATGAGCAGTTCTTC. Residues: CASSLTFGLYNEQFF. The full variable domain, with the rest looked up from reference TRBV7-3 and TRBJ2-1, is GAGVSQTPSNKVTEKGKYVELRCDPISGHTALYWYRQSLGQGPEFLIYFQGTGAADDSGLPNDRFFAVRPEGSVSTLKIQRTERGDSAVYLCASSLTFGLYNEQFFGPGTRLTVL.

V is TRBV20-1 and J is TRBJ2-3; D not certain. Trimming left V 7 bases short and J 3 bases short, with 11 bases between. Germline loops: CDR1 DFQATT, CDR2 SNEGSKA (reference sequence). This CDR3 contains 12 residues. The CDR3 loop reads CSGHRGTDTQYF. Here the CDR3 DNA reads TGCAGTGGCCACCGAGGAACAGATACGCAGTATTTT.

This clonotype appeared a few times. The chain has TRBV20-1 and TRBJ2-7, with 13 bases fitting TRBD2. Trimming at V came to 4 bases and at J to 2 bases, leaving 2 bases not matched to a gene. CDR1 and CDR2 (germline): DFQATT, SNEGSKA (reference sequence). The CDR3 contains 14 residues. Here the CDR3 reads CSATGLAGAYEQYF. CDR3 bases: TGCAGTGCTACAGGACTAGCGGGGGCCTACGAGCAGTACTTC.

J is TRBJ2-1 and V is TRBV12-3 or TRBV12-4, with 11 positions matching TRBD2. The J segment lost 7 bases and the V segment lost 5 bases, leaving 7 bases of the junction unmatched. This CDR3 is 15 amino acids long. Here the CDR3 DNA reads TGTGCCAGCAGTCCGGGACTAGCGGAGGGGAATGAGCAGTTCTTC. Encoded protein: CASSPGLAEGNEQFF.

A few counts support this clonotype. The CDR3 spells CASTLTTTDTQYF. In nucleotides, the CDR3 is TGCGCCAGCACATTGACAACCACAGATACGCAGTATTTT. The rearrangement joins TRBV4-1 to TRBJ2-3; D gene uncertain. V lost 7 bases to trimming and J lost 2 bases, with 10 bases between them. Looked up from germline, CDR1 is MGHRA and CDR2 is YSYEKL. This CDR3 is 13 amino acids long.

This clonotype was seen a handful of times. The rearrangement uses TRBV20-1 and TRBJ2-1; TRBD2 agrees at 11 bases. Per germline, CDR1 DFQATT and CDR2 SNEGSKA (reference sequence). The trim removed 6 bases at V and 12 bases at J, leaving 16 bases unmatched. The CDR3 loop spans 15 amino acids. CDR3 protein: CSANKGTSGNERQFF. In DNA, the CDR3 is TGCAGTGCAAATAAGGGGACTAGCGGAAATGAGAGGCAGTTCTTC.

The gene calls are TRBV7-9 and TRBJ2-1; the D gene is possibly TRBD2 (7 bases). This CDR3 region has 17 residues. From germline, CDR1 is SEHNR and CDR2 FQNEAQ (reference sequence). Trimming stripped 6 bases from V and 4 bases from J, with 22 bases between. CDR3 bases: TGTGCCAGCAGTTCCCGGGGGGCCTCTCTGGCATACAATGAGCAGTTCTTC. Translation gives CASSSRGASLAYNEQFF.

V is TRBV5-1 and J is TRBJ2-3; no clear D gene. V lost 4 bases and J 2 bases, leaving 11 bases between the germline ends. There are 14 residues in the CDR3. Germline values: CDR1 SGHRS, CDR2 YFSETQ. The CDR3 DNA follows: TGCGCCAGCAGCATTGGGATCTTCACAGATACGCAGTATTTT. Translated: CASSIGIFTDTQYF.

This clonotype was counted many times. The chain is built from TRBV27 and TRBJ2-2; D perhaps matches TRBD1 (5 bases). CDR1 and CDR2 from the germline V gene are MNHEY and SMNVEV (reference sequence). The CDR3 consists of 14 residues. The germline V and J ends were trimmed by 3 bases and 7 bases, with 12 bases remaining between them. The CDR3 spells CASSFGQGVGELFF. CDR3 bases: TGTGCCAGCAGTTTCGGGCAGGGTGTCGGGGAGCTGTTTTTT.

There are a few counts of this clonotype. The chain combines TRBV9 with TRBJ2-3; the D gene is possibly TRBD2 (5 bases). The V end lost 0 bases, the J end lost 3 bases, and 14 bases lay between the germline ends. This CDR3 is 16 amino acids long. Per the germline V gene, CDR1 is SGDLS and CDR2 is YYNGEE. The CDR3 loop reads CASSVVMGVGTDTQYF. As DNA, the CDR3 is TGTGCCAGCAGCGTAGTGATGGGAGTGGGTACAGATACGCAGTATTTT.

This clonotype has a count of ten or more. J is TRBJ2-7 and V is TRBV5-8; D not resolved. This CDR3 region has 14 residues. CDR1 is SGHTS and CDR2 is YDEGEE in the germline V gene. V was cut by 4 bases and J by 0 bases, with 11 bases left in between. This CDR3 reads CASSRFGRSYEQYF. The CDR3 nucleotides read TGTGCCAGCAGCCGTTTTGGTCGCTCCTACGAGCAGTACTTC.

This clonotype was observed many times. This chain joins TRBV10-2 and TRBJ2-1, with D perhaps given as TRBD1 or TRBD2 (6 bases each). Germline lookup yields CDR1 WSHSY and CDR2 SAAADI. The CDR3 extends over 15 amino acids. V lost 0 bases, J lost 7 bases, and 13 bases lay in between. As DNA, the CDR3 is TGCGCCAGCAGTGAGTCCGGGGGCGGTACGAATGAGCAGTTCTTC. Amino acid sequence: CASSESGGGTNEQFF.

CDR3 residues: CASSFGTSGRGTDTQYF. CDR3 nucleotides: TGCGCCAGCAGCTTCGGGACTAGCGGGAGGGGCACAGATACGCAGTATTTT. This chain uses TRBV5-1 with TRBJ2-3; 16 nucleotides agree with TRBD2. The CDR3 totals 17 residues. The V gene's germline CDR1 is SGHRS and CDR2 YFSETQ. The junction had 1 base not matched to a gene; V was cut back by 2 bases and J by 1 base.

DNA for the CDR3: TGTGCCAGCAGCGTAGGAAGCGGGGGCATGGGGGGAGTTGAGACCCAGTACTTC. Its protein is CASSVGSGGMGGVETQYF. The genes are TRBV9 and TRBJ2-5; TRBD2 matches at 8 bases. Germline lookup yields CDR1 SGDLS and CDR2 YYNGEE. CDR3 length equals 18 residues. V shed 0 bases and J 5 bases; nucleotides not matched to a gene: 15.

The chain carries TRBV12-3 or TRBV12-4 and TRBJ2-7, with TRBD1 identical over 7 bases. J gave up 2 bases and V 1 base, and 8 bases lay outside the gene matches. The CDR3 runs 16 residues. CDR3 nucleotide sequence: TGTGCCAGCAGTTTAGGAAGGGCAGGGGGAGCCTACGAGCAGTACTTC. This codes for CASSLGRAGGAYEQYF.

This chain uses TRBV4-1 with TRBJ1-5; no clear D. V was clipped by 0 bases and J by 2 bases, with 11 bases between them. In germline, CDR1 is MGHRA, CDR2 YSYEKL. The CDR3 totals 16 residues. CDR3 bases: TGCGCCAGCAGCCAAGATATAGGTCAGGGCAATCAGCCCCAGCATTTT. It encodes CASSQDIGQGNQPQHF.

In this sample, this clonotype turned up many times. The V call is TRBV5-1, the J call TRBJ2-4, with 7 bases lining up with TRBD2. Trimming cost V 0 bases and J 3 bases; bases outside gene matches: 9. The CDR3 consists of 17 residues. Germline CDR1 SGHRS, CDR2 YFSETQ. In nucleotides, the CDR3 is TGCGCCAGCAGCTTGGTGGGTCTAGCGGCTTACAAAAACATTCAGTACTTC. It codes for CASSLVGLAAYKNIQYF.

The rearrangement joins TRBV5-4 to TRBJ2-3; TRBD2 aligns across 10 bases. The trim removed 3 bases at V and 2 bases at J, leaving 9 bases unmatched. The V gene's germline CDR1 is SGHNT and CDR2 YYREEE (reference sequence). The CDR3 has 17 amino acids. The CDR3, as DNA: TGTGCCAGCAGCTACCGCCTAGCGGGAGTTCCCACAGATACGCAGTATTTT. This translates into CASSYRLAGVPTDTQYF.

V is TRBV7-9 and J is TRBJ2-7, with 12 bases lining up with TRBD1. V shed 0 bases and J 5 bases; nucleotides not matched to a gene: 5. The CDR3 contains 16 residues. Germline loops: CDR1 SEHNR, CDR2 FQNEAQ (reference sequence). The CDR3 sequence: CASSLARDRGPDEQYF. CDR3 nucleotides: TGTGCCAGCAGCTTAGCCCGGGACAGGGGGCCGGACGAGCAGTACTTC. Full variable domain (outside the CDR3, taken from reference TRBV7-9 and TRBJ2-7): DTGVSQNPRHKITKRGQNVTFRCDPISEHNRLYWYRQTLGQGPEFLTYFQNEAQLEKSRLLSDRFSAERPKGSFSTLEIQRTEQGDSAMYLCASSLARDRGPDEQYFGPGTRLTVT.